This record covers a single TCR beta chain. Its antigen is currently unknown. Here immunoSEQ multiplex PCR was the method, and the copy in TCRdb shows in-frame clones only, minus some. The sample contains about 150,000 clones, approximately 91% of which appear only once. V lost 5 bases, J lost 8 bases, and 7 bases stayed unmatched. CDR1 WSHSY and CDR2 SAAADI come from the germline V gene. The length of the CDR3 is 15 residues. The source of the sample is a study of T cell responses to AZD1222 COVID-19 vaccine. Study-wide points: Close to half of all spike-specific TCRs reportedly target regions of the variants that are unmutated. The donor group comprised mostly white British people and more females; the analysis possibly underestimated clonal diversity.

The chain combines TRBV10-2 with TRBJ1-6; 9 nucleotides agree with TRBD1. The receptor was derived from an adult who received the AZD1222 COVID-19 vaccine. The source material was peripheral blood, sampled 28 days after the second AZD1222 dose. The CDR3 loop is CASSPGQGEDSPLHF. In nucleotides, the CDR3 is TGCGCCAGCAGTCCGGGACAGGGAGAGGATTCACCCCTCCACTTT.